This is a list of T cell receptor beta chains from one sample in a study of shared clonotypes between healthy human individuals. Repertoires were generated with immunoSEQ multiplex PCR, while TCRdb's copy carries only in-frame clones and drops some. The repertoire holds about 2.2 million clones, with approximately 92% as singletons. The sequencing input was naive CD8+ T cells from PBMCs. These receptors were collected from a man younger than 30 in good health. Some clones in this sample may be carry-over from other donors' samples. Both conserved end residues are part of each CDR3. Fields, in order: V gene, clone size, D gene, CDR3 length, J gene, CDR3 protein, CDR3 DNA. D genes are given only for firm matches. Size values are once, few and many counts, or a class for expanded clones, and some rows have none.

TRBV28	-	-	14	TRBJ2-7	CASRRGLSHYEQYF	TGTGCCAGCAGGAGGGGTCTATCACACTACGAGCAGTACTTC
TRBV9	-	TRBD2	16	TRBJ2-2	CASSVRDYGPTGELFF	TGTGCCAGCAGCGTCCGGGACTATGGTCCCACCGGGGAGCTGTTTTTT
TRBV15	once	TRBD2	17	TRBJ2-7	CATSRDQGSGSSYEQYF	TGTGCCACCAGCAGAGATCAGGGTAGCGGGAGTTCCTACGAGCAGTACTTC
TRBV28	-	-	14	TRBJ2-1	CATSLARRGDEQFF	TGTGCCACCTCCCTCGCCCGACGAGGCGATGAGCAGTTCTTC
TRBV27	-	-	14	TRBJ1-4	CASSLRATNEKLFF	TGTGCCAGCAGTTTGAGGGCAACTAATGAAAAACTGTTTTTT
TRBV20-1	-	TRBD2	11	TRBJ2-7	CSARLAGEQYF	TGCAGTGCTAGACTAGCGGGAGAGCAGTACTTC
TRBV5-1	-	TRBD2	16	TRBJ2-5	CASSLDLAGEQETQYF	TGCGCCAGCAGCTTGGACCTAGCGGGAGAACAAGAGACCCAGTACTTC
TRBV6-9	-	-	14	TRBJ2-2	CAPATQKGTGELFF	TGTGCCCCCGCGACTCAGAAAGGCACCGGGGAGCTGTTTTTT
TRBV19	once	-	15	TRBJ2-6	CASSIWGAGANVLTF	TGTGCCAGTAGTATATGGGGGGCTGGGGCCAACGTCCTGACTTTC
TRBV5-4	-	TRBD1	15	TRBJ2-7	CASTRDREIAYEQYF	TGTGCCAGCACCCGAGACAGGGAGATTGCCTACGAGCAGTACTTC
TRBV5-3	once	TRBD2	18	TRBJ2-7	CARSLCGLAGGTSYEQYF	TGTGCCAGAAGCTTGTGTGGACTAGCGGGAGGCACGTCCTACGAGCAGTACTTC
TRBV4-3	-	-	17	TRBJ2-1	CASSQTHRSSPYNEQFF	TGCGCCAGCAGCCAGACCCACCGATCCTCCCCCTACAATGAGCAGTTCTTC
TRBV28	-	TRBD2	17	TRBJ2-4	CASSLKAGGGGKNIQYF	TGTGCCAGCAGTTTAAAGGCGGGAGGAGGTGGCAAAAACATTCAGTACTTC
TRBV7-8	-	-	16	TRBJ1-2	CASSHRGAAQNYGYTF	TGTGCCAGCAGCCACCGTGGGGCAGCCCAAAACTATGGCTACACCTTC
TRBV5-6	-	-	13	TRBJ2-7	CASSYDRAYEQYF	TGTGCCAGCAGCTACGACAGAGCCTACGAGCAGTACTTC
TRBV28	-	-	14	TRBJ2-7	CASSLSPGTYEQYF	TGTGCCAGCAGTTTATCTCCAGGGACCTACGAGCAGTACTTC
TRBV19	-	TRBD2	16	TRBJ2-4	CASMAGGPDVENIQYF	TGTGCCAGTATGGCGGGAGGGCCTGATGTGGAAAACATTCAGTACTTC
TRBV27	-	TRBD1	14	TRBJ2-7	CASSPRDRSYEQYF	TGTGCCAGCAGCCCCCGGGACAGGAGTTACGAGCAGTACTTC
TRBV7-9	-	-	16	TRBJ2-1	CASSLGRGRGYNEQFF	TGTGCCAGCAGCTTAGGAAGAGGCAGGGGATACAATGAGCAGTTCTTC
TRBV6-1	-	-	13	TRBJ2-7	CASSKDLSYEQYF	TGTGCCTCCTCCAAGGACCTCTCCTACGAGCAGTACTTC
TRBV27	-	TRBD2	16	TRBJ2-7	CASSPTLSGVPYEQYF	TGTGCCAGCAGTCCCACCCTCAGCGGGGTCCCCTACGAGCAGTACTTC
TRBV7-2	-	TRBD2	13	TRBJ2-5	CASSLGLAGTQYF	TGTGCCAGCAGCTTAGGACTAGCGGGGACCCAGTACTTC
TRBV19	-	TRBD1	14	TRBJ1-1	CASKTDRTNTEAFF	TGTGCCAGTAAGACGGACAGGACGAACACTGAAGCTTTCTTT
TRBV6-5	-	TRBD1	15	TRBJ2-7	CASSYGGQGYSEQYF	TGTGCCAGCAGTTATGGAGGACAGGGGTATAGCGAGCAGTACTTC
TRBV11-1	-	TRBD2	15	TRBJ2-5	CASSLADGRVETQYF	TGTGCCAGCAGCTTAGCGGACGGGAGGGTAGAGACCCAGTACTTC